This T cell receptor (beta chain) was identified during a study of T-cell memory formation after mild COVID-19 (dated by TCRdb to the early 2020s). For the wider study: Most TCR sequence clusters were specific to one of the two donors. Longitudinal TCRalpha and TCRbeta repertoire sequencing tracked T-cell clones expanding and contracting after mild COVID-19 in a couple of donors. The cohort comprised two young, previously healthy adult volunteers, one female and one male. Overall results and qualifications from the work: Only two mild cases were covered in the study, and larger cohorts including severe cases with pre-infection samples were considered necessary. Clones that contracted from day 15 to 85 showed balanced CD4/CD8 phenotypes, whereas a second wave of clones that expanded from day 15 to 37 leaned towards CD4+. Contracting CD4+ clones were found mainly in CM and EM memory subsets, while CD8+ clones were enriched in EMRA. Some responding clones were detected in pre-infection memory, suggesting pre-existing cross-reactive memory T cells joined the SARS-CoV-2 response. SARS-CoV-2 specificity of the second-wave clones peaking on day 37 was not confirmed.

The trim is 5 bases for V and 4 bases for J, with a gap of 16 bases between the germline ends. Its CDR3 holds 15 amino acids, cysteine through phenylalanine. Only the CDR3 part of the read is kept: 45 bases, read in frame from the first base. CDR1 and CDR2 are drawn from the germline V gene: SGHVS, FQNEAQ. Ficoll-Paque density gradient centrifugation was the method used to isolate PBMCs. The instrument was an Illumina NovaSeq 6000. TCRalpha and TCRbeta cDNA libraries were constructed by 5'RACE with constant-segment primers, with sample barcodes and unique molecular identifiers being introduced. RNA was extracted from every sample with Trizol reagent. Amplification of the libraries took two PCR steps, and the second step added a second sample barcode plus Illumina TruSeq adapters. Sequencing of the libraries was done on an Illumina NovaSeq, producing 2 x 150 bp paired-end reads. Concerning the study's data processing: Demultiplexing of reads and collapsing into UMI-guided consensus sequences were performed with migec v1.2.7. With mixcr v2.1.11, UMI consensuses were aligned to TRA and TRB V and J templates and assembled into clonotypes. A clonotype was counted as expanded or contracted only if both edgeR and NoisET called the change significant, with noise models trained on biological replicates. For edgeR calls, a false discovery rate-adjusted p below 0.01 and a log2 fold-change threshold of 1 were applied. As an exploratory analysis of dynamics, max-normalized trajectories of the 1000 most abundant clonotypes were examined by PCA with hierarchical clustering. Each responding clone was given a CD4 or CD8 phenotype based on the CD4+ and CD8+ repertoires, which had been sequenced separately. TCRdb cleaned the public reads at Q25 with fastp, built clones with MiXCR and kept in-frame beta chains. All rows with the same CDR3 protein become a single entry with the most common DNA and genes. The V and J calls, along with clone size, are taken from TCRdb and not from the paper's own processing. The sample yields more than 450,000 distinct CDR3 sequences; about a sixth were counted once. The ten largest make up 12% of the sample.

This clonotype showed up just a few times. It has no known antigen specificity. No base-level quality is on record; no much larger clone is a single base apart. Sequencing input: PBMCs or a T cell subset sorted from them (not recorded which). The receptor was isolated from an adult woman who had mild COVID-19 (a few samples of this study predate the infection). The sample titles of this study are shuffled in the database, so cell type and time point are left out; the donor was told from shared clones. The rearrangement combines TRBV7-8 with TRBJ2-3, and perhaps TRBD1 as D gene, on 6 matching bases. This receptor carries the CDR3 CASSLHREPPDTQYF. The nucleotides are TGTGCCAGCAGCCTACACAGGGAACCCCCAGATACGCAGTATTTT. With the portions outside the CDR3 filled from the reference TRBV7-8 and TRBJ2-3 genes, the complete variable region becomes GAGVSQSPRYKVAKRGQDVALRCDPISGHVSLFWYQQALGQGPEFLTYFQNEAQLDKSGLPSDRFFAERPEGSVSTLKIQRTQQEDSAVYLCASSLHREPPDTQYFGPGTRLTVL.